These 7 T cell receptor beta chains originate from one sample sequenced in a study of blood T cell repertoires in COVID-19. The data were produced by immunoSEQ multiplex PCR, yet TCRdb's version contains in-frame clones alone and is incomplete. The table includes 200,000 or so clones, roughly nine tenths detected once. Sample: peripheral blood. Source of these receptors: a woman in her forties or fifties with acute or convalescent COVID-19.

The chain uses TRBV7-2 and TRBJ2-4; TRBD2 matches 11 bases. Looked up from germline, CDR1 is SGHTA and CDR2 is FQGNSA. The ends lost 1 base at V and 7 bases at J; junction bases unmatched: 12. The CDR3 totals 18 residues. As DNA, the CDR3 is TGTGCCAGCAGCTTAGAGGGTACTAGCGGGGGCTGGATGAACATTCAGTACTTC. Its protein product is CASSLEGTSGGWMNIQYF. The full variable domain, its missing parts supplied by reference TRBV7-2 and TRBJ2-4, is GAGVSQSPSNKVTEKGKDVELRCDPISGHTALYWYRQSLGQGLEFLIYFQGNSAPDKSGLPSDRFSAERTGGSVSTLTIQRTQQEDSAVYLCASSLEGTSGGWMNIQYFGAGTRLSVL.

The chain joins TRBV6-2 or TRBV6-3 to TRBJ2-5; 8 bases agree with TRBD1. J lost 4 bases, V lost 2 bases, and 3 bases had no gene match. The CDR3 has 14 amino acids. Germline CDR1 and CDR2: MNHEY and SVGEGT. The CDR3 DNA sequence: TGTGCCAGCAGTTACCGGACAGGGCCAGAGACCCAGTACTTC. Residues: CASSYRTGPETQYF.

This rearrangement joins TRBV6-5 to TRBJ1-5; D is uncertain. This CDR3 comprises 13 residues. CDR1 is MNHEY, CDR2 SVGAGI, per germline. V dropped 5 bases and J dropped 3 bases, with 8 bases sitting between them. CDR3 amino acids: CASSPMINQPQHF. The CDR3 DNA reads TGTGCCAGCAGTCCTATGATCAATCAGCCCCAGCATTTT.

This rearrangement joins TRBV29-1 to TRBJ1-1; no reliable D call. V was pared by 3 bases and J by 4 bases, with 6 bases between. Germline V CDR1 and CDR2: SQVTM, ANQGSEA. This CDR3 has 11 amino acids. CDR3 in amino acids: CSVEGTTEAFF. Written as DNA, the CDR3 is TGCAGCGTTGAGGGCACCACTGAAGCTTTCTTT.

The CDR3 here is CASSRTGGNQETQYF. CDR3 nucleotide sequence: TGTGCCAGCAGTCGGACAGGGGGCAACCAAGAGACCCAGTACTTC. This chain uses TRBV7-2 with TRBJ2-5; 11 bases are shared with TRBD1. Germline V gene data show CDR1 as SGHTA and CDR2 as FQGNSA. J was trimmed by 0 bases and V by 6 bases; bases with no gene match: 3. This CDR3 region has 15 residues.

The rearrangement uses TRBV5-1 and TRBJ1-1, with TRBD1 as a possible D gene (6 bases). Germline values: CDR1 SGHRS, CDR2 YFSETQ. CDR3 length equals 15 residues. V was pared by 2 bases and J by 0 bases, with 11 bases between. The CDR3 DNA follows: TGCGCCAGCAGCTTTGGGGGCACCATGAACACTGAAGCTTTCTTT. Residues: CASSFGGTMNTEAFF.

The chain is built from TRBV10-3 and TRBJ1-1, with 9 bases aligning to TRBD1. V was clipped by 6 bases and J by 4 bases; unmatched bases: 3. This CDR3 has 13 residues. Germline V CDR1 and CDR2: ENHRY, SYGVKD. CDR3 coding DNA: TGTGCCATCAGGGGACAGGGTGGCACTGAAGCTTTCTTT. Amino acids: CAIRGQGGTEAFF.